This entry lists 14 T cell receptor beta chains sequenced from one sample in a study of immune evolution from preneoplasia to lung adenocarcinoma (dated by TCRdb to 2020 to 2023). The receptor library was made with the immunoSEQ multiplex PCR assay. The table was pulled from immuneACCESS by TCRdb, which kept in-frame rearrangements only. Such tables lose some clones; where checked, under half of the loss comes from unresolved V genes, and the rest has no known cause. The sample records some 9,200 clones, roughly 88% of which are singletons. About 5.8% of the sample rests with the top ten. The sample consisted of FFPE minimally invasive lung adenocarcinoma tissue. The sample's cell subset or site, from its label and the paper: micro-invasive lung adenocarcinoma (MIA). The receptors come from a person aged 70 to 79 with lung adenocarcinoma.

This clone was seen once. V usage is TRBV7-2 and J usage is TRBJ1-1; TRBD1 is a possible D gene (6 bases). Germline CDR1 reads SGHTA; CDR2 reads FQGNSA. V was clipped by 4 bases and J by 5 bases, with 17 bases between them. The CDR3 is 15 amino acids. The CDR3: CASSSRQVRGTEAFF. CDR3 in DNA: TGTGCCAGCAGCTCGAGACAGGTGCGGGGGACTGAAGCTTTCTTT.

This chain links TRBV18 with TRBJ1-2, with D perhaps TRBD1 (5 bases). Germline V gene data show CDR1 as KGHSH and CDR2 as LQKENI. Trimming stripped 0 bases from V and 2 bases from J, with 7 bases between. The length of the CDR3 is 14 residues. The CDR3 DNA sequence: TGTGCCAGCTCACCACCGACAGTGAACTATGGCTACACCTTC. Translation: CASSPPTVNYGYTF.

The V call is TRBV28, the J call TRBJ1-4; a possible D gene is TRBD1 (5 bases). V lost 6 bases, J lost 13 bases, and 21 bases lay in between. Germline V CDR1 and CDR2: MDHEN, SYDVKM. There are 14 residues in the CDR3. CDR3 sequence (DNA): TGTGCCAGCAGACCTAGGACATCCCGTGGGGCACTGTTTTTT. Translated: CASRPRTSRGALFF. Drawing the rest from reference TRBV28 and TRBJ1-4, the complete variable domain is DVKVTQSSRYLVKRTGEKVFLECVQDMDHENMFWYRQDPGLGLRLIYFSYDVKMKEKGDIPEGYSVSREKKERFSLILESASTNQTSMYLCASRPRTSRGALFFGSGTQLSVL.

The chain combines TRBV2 with TRBJ2-4; D gene ambiguous. Germline V gene lookup returns CDR1 SNHLY and CDR2 FYNNEI. Trimming removed 6 bases from V and 2 bases from J, with 11 bases in between. The CDR3 is 14 amino acids. CDR3 bases: TGTGCCAGCAGCGAACGGAGTACCAAAAACATTCAGTACTTC. Translating it yields CASSERSTKNIQYF.

In its sample, this clone was seen once. The chain carries TRBV6-6 and TRBJ1-3; D call uncertain. V lost 10 bases to trimming and J lost 0 bases, with 13 bases between them. Germline-derived CDR1 and CDR2 are MNHNY and SVGAGI (reference sequence). CDR3 length: 14 residues. As DNA, the CDR3 is TGTGCCACCAGACCCAGCCTCTCTGGAAACACCATATATTTT. The encoded protein is CATRPSLSGNTIYF.

The rearrangement joins TRBV6-6 to TRBJ2-2; 8 bases agree with TRBD1. Germline CDR1 MNHNY, CDR2 SVGAGI (reference sequence). Trimming removed 5 bases from V and 6 bases from J; junction bases left unmatched: 8. There are 15 residues in the CDR3. This CDR3 reads CASSQADREAGELFF. In nucleotides, the CDR3 is TGTGCCAGCAGTCAAGCGGACAGGGAAGCCGGGGAGCTGTTTTTT.

The rearrangement uses TRBV28 and TRBJ2-1; D assignment may be TRBD1 or TRBD2 (6 bases each). The CDR3 loop spans 15 amino acids. The germline V gene encodes CDR1 MDHEN and CDR2 SYDVKM. The V gene lost 5 bases and the J gene lost 8 bases, with 19 bases spanning the gap. The CDR3, as DNA: TGTGCCAGCAGTGCAAACAGGGCGTGGAGGGATGAGCAGTTCTTC. Translating gives CASSANRAWRDEQFF.

This chain uses TRBV2 with TRBJ2-1, with 8 nucleotides matching TRBD2. J gave up 4 bases and V 6 bases, and 8 bases lay outside the gene matches. Germline V gives CDR1 SNHLY, CDR2 FYNNEI. This CDR3 contains 15 residues. This CDR3 is CASRARGAAYNEQFF. The CDR3 coding sequence is TGTGCCAGCAGGGCGCGGGGGGCCGCATACAATGAGCAGTTCTTC.

This chain joins TRBV4-1 and TRBJ1-5, with D possibly TRBD1 on 5 matching bases. This CDR3 contains 16 residues. The V gene lost 0 bases and the J gene lost 5 bases, with 14 bases spanning the gap. Germline values: CDR1 MGHRA, CDR2 YSYEKL. The DNA of the CDR3 is TGCGCCAGCAGCCAAGATCCAGGGCTTATGTATCAGCCCCAGCATTTT. It encodes CASSQDPGLMYQPQHF.

This chain uses TRBV6-5 with TRBJ1-5; TRBD1 matches at 7 bases. V was clipped by 8 bases and J by 1 base; unmatched bases: 2. Germline CDR1 is MNHEY and CDR2 is SVGAGI. The CDR3 totals 13 residues. The DNA for the CDR3 is TGTGCCAGCCGACAGGGAAGCAATCAGCCCCAGCATTTT. This codes for CASRQGSNQPQHF.

This chain joins TRBV6-6 and TRBJ2-7; TRBD1 might be the D (5 bases). The CDR3 sequence is 16 residues long. Trimming shortened V by 0 bases and J by 4 bases, and 16 bases separated the two germline ends. The germline CDR1 and CDR2 sequences are MNHNY and SVGAGI (reference sequence). CDR3 in amino acids: CASSYSTVSPRYEQYF. CDR3 in DNA: TGTGCCAGCAGTTACTCGACAGTCAGCCCTAGGTACGAGCAGTACTTC.

The chain uses TRBV29-1 and TRBJ2-2; a possible D gene is TRBD1 (6 bases). CDR3 length: 16 amino acids. Germline CDR1 is SQVTM and CDR2 is ANQGSEA. Trimming pared 4 bases from V and 6 bases from J, leaving 21 bases between. This chain's CDR3 is CSVVGLQGSNAGELFF. For the CDR3, the DNA is TGCAGCGTTGTGGGGTTACAGGGCTCCAACGCCGGGGAGCTGTTTTTT.

The rearrangement uses TRBV7-9 and TRBJ2-5; D is unclear. V dropped 4 bases and J dropped 1 base, with 10 bases sitting between them. Germline CDR1 reads SEHNR; CDR2 reads FQNEAQ (reference sequence). The CDR3 has 14 residues. CDR3 nucleotides: TGTGCCAGCAGCTGGGCAGGCGCCCAAGAGACCCAGTACTTC. Translating it yields CASSWAGAQETQYF.

V usage is TRBV5-6 and J usage is TRBJ2-2, with D possibly TRBD1 on 6 matching bases. The CDR3 spans 16 residues. V was shortened by 1 base and J by 2 bases, with 12 bases between the two germline ends. Germline V CDR1 and CDR2: SGHDT, YYEEEE. Here the CDR3 DNA reads TGTGCCAGCAGCTTGTGGGGGCTCACTAACACCGGGGAGCTGTTTTTT. This sequence encodes CASSLWGLTNTGELFF.